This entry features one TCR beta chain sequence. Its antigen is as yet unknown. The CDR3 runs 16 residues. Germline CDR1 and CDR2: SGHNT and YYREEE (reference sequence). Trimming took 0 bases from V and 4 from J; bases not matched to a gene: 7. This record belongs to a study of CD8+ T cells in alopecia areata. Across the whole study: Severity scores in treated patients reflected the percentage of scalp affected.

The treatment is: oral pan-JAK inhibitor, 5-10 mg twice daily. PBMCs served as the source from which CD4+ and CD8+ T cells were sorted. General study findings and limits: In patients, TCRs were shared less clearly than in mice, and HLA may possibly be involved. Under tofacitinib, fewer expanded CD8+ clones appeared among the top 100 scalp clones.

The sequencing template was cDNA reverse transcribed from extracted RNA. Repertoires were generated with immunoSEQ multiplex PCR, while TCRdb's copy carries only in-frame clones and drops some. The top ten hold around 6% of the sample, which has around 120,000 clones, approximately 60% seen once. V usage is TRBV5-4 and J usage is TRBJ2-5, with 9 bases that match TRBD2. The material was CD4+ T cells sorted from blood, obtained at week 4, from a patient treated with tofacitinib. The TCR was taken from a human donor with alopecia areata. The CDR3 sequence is CASSLDPAGGPETQYF. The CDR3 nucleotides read TGTGCCAGCAGCTTGGATCCAGCGGGAGGCCCAGAGACCCAGTACTTC.